This T cell receptor (beta chain) came from a study of identical twins. In this sample, this clonotype turned up many times. A universal primer binding site was introduced by template switching. The final cDNA contained unique molecular identifiers. MiXCR was run by TCRdb on the 5' RACE reads, yielding one entry per CDR3 protein. This table has some 250,000 distinct CDR3 sequences, 5.5% to 7.5% appearing once. The CDR3 spans 14 residues. V dropped 6 bases and J dropped 11; count of bases not matched to a gene: 12. These data were also reused for a study on T cells expressing NK-cell markers.

The source material was CD8+ T cells sorted from blood. This clonotype was sampled from a woman aged 18-29 years in good health. This sequence joins TRBV12-3 or TRBV12-4 and TRBJ2-3; 9 bases map to TRBD1. CDR3 amino acids: CASSPGTGGGRQYF. Here the CDR3 DNA reads TGTGCCAGCAGCCCCGGTACAGGGGGCGGCAGGCAGTATTTT.